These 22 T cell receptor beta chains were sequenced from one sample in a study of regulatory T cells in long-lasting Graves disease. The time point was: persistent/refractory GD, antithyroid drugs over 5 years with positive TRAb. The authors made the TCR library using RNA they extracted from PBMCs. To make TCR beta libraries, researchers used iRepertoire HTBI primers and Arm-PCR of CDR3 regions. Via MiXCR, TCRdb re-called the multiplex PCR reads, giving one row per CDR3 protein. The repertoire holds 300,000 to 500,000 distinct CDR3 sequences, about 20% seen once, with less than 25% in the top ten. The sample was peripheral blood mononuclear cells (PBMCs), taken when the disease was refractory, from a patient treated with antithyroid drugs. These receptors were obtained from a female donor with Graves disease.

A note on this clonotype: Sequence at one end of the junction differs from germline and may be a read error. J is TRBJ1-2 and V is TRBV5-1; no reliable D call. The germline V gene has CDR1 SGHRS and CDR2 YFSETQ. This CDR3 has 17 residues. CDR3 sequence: CASSLAPQVRALYGYTF. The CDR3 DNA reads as TGTGCCAGCAGCTTAGCTCCCCAAGTAAGGGCGCTCTATGGCTACACCTTC.

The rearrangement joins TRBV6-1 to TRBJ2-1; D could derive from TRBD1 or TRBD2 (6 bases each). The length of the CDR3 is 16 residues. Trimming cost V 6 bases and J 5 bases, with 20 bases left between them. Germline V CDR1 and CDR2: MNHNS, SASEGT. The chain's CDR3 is CASSERGGLGNNEQFF. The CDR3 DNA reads TGTGCCAGCAGCGAGAGAGGGGGGTTGGGAAACAATGAGCAGTTCTTC.

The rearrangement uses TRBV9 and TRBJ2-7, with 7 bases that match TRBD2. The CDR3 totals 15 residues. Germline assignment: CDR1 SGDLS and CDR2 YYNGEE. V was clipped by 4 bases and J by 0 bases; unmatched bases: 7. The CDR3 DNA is TGTGCCAGCAGCCCTTTAGCGGGTAACTCCTACGAGCAGTACTTC. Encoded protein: CASSPLAGNSYEQYF.

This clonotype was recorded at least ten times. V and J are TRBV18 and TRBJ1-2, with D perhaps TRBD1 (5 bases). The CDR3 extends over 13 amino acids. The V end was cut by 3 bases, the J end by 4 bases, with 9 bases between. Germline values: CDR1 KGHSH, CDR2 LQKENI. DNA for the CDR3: TGTGCCAGCTCACCGACAGCAGCCTATGGCTACACCTTC. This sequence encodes CASSPTAAYGYTF.

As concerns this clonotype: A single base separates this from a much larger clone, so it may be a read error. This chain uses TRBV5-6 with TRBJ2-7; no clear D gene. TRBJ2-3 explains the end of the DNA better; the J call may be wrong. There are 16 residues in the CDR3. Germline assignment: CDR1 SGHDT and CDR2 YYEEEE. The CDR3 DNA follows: TGTGCCAGCAGCTTGGACGGGCCCCCCGCCCAAGATACGCAGTATTTT. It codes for CASSLDGPPAQDTQYF.

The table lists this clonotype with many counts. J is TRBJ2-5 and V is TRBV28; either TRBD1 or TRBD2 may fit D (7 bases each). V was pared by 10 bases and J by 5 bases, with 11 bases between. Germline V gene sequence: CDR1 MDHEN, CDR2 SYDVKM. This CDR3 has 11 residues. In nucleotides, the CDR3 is TGTGCCACCCAGGGGGGGGAGACCCAGTACTTC. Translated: CATQGGETQYF.

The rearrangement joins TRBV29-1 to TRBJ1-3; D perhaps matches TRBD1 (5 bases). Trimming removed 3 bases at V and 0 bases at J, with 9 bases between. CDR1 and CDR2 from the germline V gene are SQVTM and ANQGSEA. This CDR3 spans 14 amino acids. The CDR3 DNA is TGCAGCGTTGAGGACACCTTCTCTGGAAACACCATATATTTT. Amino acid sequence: CSVEDTFSGNTIYF.

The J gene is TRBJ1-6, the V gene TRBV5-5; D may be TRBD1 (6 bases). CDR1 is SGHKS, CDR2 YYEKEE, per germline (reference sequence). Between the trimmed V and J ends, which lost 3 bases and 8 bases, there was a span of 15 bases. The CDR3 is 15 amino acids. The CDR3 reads CASSYGQSEYSPLHF. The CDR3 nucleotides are TGTGCCAGCAGCTACGGACAGAGCGAGTATTCACCCCTCCACTTT.

CDR3 nucleotides: TGCGCCAGCAGTGATTCCGGGACAGGGGCCTACGAGCAGTACTTC. It specifies CASSDSGTGAYEQYF. V is TRBV10-2 and J is TRBJ2-7, with 10 bases lining up with TRBD1. V gave up 3 bases and J gave up 2 bases; unmatched junction bases: 4. This CDR3 is 15 amino acids long. Germline CDR1 and CDR2: WSHSY and SAAADI.

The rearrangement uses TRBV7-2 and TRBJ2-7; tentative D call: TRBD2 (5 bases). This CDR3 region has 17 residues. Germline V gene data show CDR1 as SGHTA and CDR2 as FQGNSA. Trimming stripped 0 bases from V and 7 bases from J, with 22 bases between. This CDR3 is CASSLALGAHPSGEQYF. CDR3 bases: TGTGCCAGCAGCTTAGCGCTTGGCGCTCATCCCTCGGGGGAGCAGTACTTC.

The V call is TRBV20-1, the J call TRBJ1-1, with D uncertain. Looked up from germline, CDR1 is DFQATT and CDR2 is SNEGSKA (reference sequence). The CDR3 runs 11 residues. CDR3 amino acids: CSAGSYTEAFF. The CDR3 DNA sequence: TGCAGCGCCGGGAGCTACACTGAAGCTTTCTTT.

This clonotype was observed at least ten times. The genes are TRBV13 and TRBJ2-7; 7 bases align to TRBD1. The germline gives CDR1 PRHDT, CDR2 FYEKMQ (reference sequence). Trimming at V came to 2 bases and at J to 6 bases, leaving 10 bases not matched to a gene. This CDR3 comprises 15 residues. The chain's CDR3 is CASSLKGQRSGEQYF. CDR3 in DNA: TGTGCCAGCAGCTTAAAGGGACAGCGAAGTGGCGAGCAGTACTTC.

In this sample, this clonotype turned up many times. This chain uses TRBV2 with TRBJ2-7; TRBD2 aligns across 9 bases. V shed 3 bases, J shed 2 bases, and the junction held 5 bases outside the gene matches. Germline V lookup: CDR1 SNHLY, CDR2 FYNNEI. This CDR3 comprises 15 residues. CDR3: CASSERAGGPYEQYF. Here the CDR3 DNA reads TGTGCCAGCAGTGAGCGCGCGGGAGGGCCCTACGAGCAGTACTTC. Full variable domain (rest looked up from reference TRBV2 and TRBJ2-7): EPEVTQTPSHQVTQMGQEVILRCVPISNHLYFYWYRQILGQKVEFLVSFYNNEISEKSEIFDDQFSVERPDGSNFTLKIRSTKLEDSAMYFCASSERAGGPYEQYFGPGTRLTVT.

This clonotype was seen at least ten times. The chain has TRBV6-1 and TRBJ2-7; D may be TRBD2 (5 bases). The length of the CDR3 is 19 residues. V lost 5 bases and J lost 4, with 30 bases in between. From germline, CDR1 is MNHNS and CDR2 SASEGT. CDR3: CASSIEGRRRPNLSYEQYF. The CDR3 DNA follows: TGTGCCAGCAGTATCGAAGGGAGAAGACGACCTAACTTAAGTTACGAGCAGTACTTC.

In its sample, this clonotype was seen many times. DNA of the CDR3: TGTGCCAGCAGGAATTATAACACTGAAGCTTTCTTT. It is translated as CASRNYNTEAFF. This sequence joins TRBV28 and TRBJ1-1; unclear D gene. V gave up 6 bases and J gave up 2 bases, with 7 bases separating them. This CDR3 has 12 amino acids. CDR1 MDHEN and CDR2 SYDVKM come from the germline V gene.

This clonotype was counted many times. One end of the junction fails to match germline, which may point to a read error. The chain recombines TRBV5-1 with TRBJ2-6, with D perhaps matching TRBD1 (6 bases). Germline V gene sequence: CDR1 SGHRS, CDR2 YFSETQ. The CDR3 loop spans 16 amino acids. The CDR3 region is CASSLVGGTGANVLTF. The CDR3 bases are TGTGCCAGCAGCTTAGTAGGGGGTACTGGGGCCAACGTCCTGACTTTC.

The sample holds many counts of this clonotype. The CDR3 region has the DNA TGTGCCAGCAGTTACAGTACAGGGGCGAGGGCTGAAGCTTTCTTT. This translates into CASSYSTGARAEAFF. V and J are TRBV6-5 and TRBJ1-1, with 7 positions matching TRBD1. J lost 6 bases, V lost 2 bases, and 9 bases had no gene match. The CDR3 loop spans 15 amino acids. The germline V gene encodes CDR1 MNHEY and CDR2 SVGAGI.

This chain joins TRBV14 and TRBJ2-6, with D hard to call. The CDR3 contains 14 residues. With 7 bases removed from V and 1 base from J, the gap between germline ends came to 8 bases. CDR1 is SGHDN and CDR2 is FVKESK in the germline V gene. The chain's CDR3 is CASNSGSGANVLTF. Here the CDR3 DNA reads TGTGCCAGCAACTCCGGTTCTGGGGCCAACGTCCTGACTTTC.

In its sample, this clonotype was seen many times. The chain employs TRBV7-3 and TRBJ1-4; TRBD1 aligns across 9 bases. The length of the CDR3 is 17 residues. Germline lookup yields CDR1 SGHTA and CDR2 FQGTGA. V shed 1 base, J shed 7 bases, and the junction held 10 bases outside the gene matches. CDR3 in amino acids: CASSLREPRTGAEKLFF. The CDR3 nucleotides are TGTGCCAGCAGCTTAAGAGAACCGAGGACAGGGGCTGAAAAACTGTTTTTT.

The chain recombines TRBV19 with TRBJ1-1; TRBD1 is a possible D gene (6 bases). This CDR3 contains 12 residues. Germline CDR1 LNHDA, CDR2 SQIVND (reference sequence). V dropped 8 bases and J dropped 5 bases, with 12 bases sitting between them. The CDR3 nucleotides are TGTGCCAGTTCAACAGGGACGACTGAAGCTTTCTTT. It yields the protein CASSTGTTEAFF.

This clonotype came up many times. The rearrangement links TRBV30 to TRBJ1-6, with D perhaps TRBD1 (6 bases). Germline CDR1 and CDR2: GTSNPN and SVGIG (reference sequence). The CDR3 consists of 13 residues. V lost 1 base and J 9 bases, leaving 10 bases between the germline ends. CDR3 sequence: CAWSGGGVSPLHF. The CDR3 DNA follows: TGTGCCTGGAGTGGAGGGGGAGTTTCACCCCTCCACTTT.

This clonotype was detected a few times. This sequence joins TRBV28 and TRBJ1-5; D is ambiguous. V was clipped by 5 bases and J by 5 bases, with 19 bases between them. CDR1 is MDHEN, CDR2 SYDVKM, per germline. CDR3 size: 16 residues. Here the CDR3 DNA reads TGTGCCAGCAGTCCCTATCCGGGGAAATGGGATCAGCCCCAGCATTTT. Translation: CASSPYPGKWDQPQHF.